These 30 T cell receptor beta chains share one sample of origin, sequenced in a study of immune characterization of retroperitoneal liposarcoma. TCRdb redid the calling of the PCR reads with MiXCR, one entry per CDR3 protein. The table lists roughly 3,000 distinct CDR3 sequences, approximately 39% of them singletons. The sequenced sample consisted of tumor tissue. All receptors derive from a male donor with retroperitoneal liposarcoma.

The sample holds a few counts of this clonotype. The chain combines TRBV7-6 with TRBJ2-1; D might be TRBD2 (5 bases). Per the germline V gene, CDR1 is SGHVS and CDR2 is FNYEAQ. V was pared by 2 bases and J by 6 bases, with 8 bases between. The CDR3 runs 13 residues. This CDR3 reads CASSLNGGNEQFF. CDR3 in DNA: TGTGCCAGCAGCTTAAACGGAGGCAATGAGCAGTTCTTC.

This clonotype showed up just a few times. The gene calls are TRBV6-6 and TRBJ2-1; 9 positions agree with TRBD2. Germline CDR1 MNHNY, CDR2 SVGAGI (reference sequence). J lost 7 bases, V lost 2 bases, and 12 bases had no gene match. The length of the CDR3 is 17 residues. As DNA, the CDR3 is TGTGCCAGCAGTTACCCCCCCTGGGCGGGAGGGCCGAATGAGCAGTTCTTC. Protein product: CASSYPPWAGGPNEQFF.

The chain couples TRBV11-2 to TRBJ2-3, with 10 bases lining up with TRBD2. J lost 2 bases, V lost 6 bases, and 2 bases had no gene match. CDR3 length: 14 residues. The germline CDR1 and CDR2 sequences are SGHAT and FQNNGV. The DNA for the CDR3 is TGTGCCAGCAGACTAGCGGGACACACAGATACGCAGTATTTT. Translating it yields CASRLAGHTDTQYF.

CDR3 sequence: CASSEATGHTGELFF. CDR3 DNA sequence: TGTGCCAGCAGTGAAGCAACAGGCCACACCGGGGAGCTGTTTTTT. The chain joins TRBV6-1 to TRBJ2-2, with D perhaps matching TRBD1 (5 bases). CDR3 length: 15 residues. Germline values: CDR1 MNHNS, CDR2 SASEGT. V dropped 0 bases and J dropped 3 bases, with 8 bases sitting between them.

This clonotype is medium-sized by share. J is TRBJ2-7 and V is TRBV7-2; TRBD2 matches 8 bases. Trimming at V came to 4 bases and at J to 7 bases, leaving 3 bases not matched to a gene. Germline CDR1 is SGHTA and CDR2 is FQGNSA. The CDR3 spans 12 residues. The chain's CDR3 is CASSSRGGEQYF. Here the CDR3 DNA reads TGTGCCAGCAGCTCCCGGGGGGGGGAGCAGTACTTC.

This clonotype is large by share. The chain recombines TRBV7-3 with TRBJ2-3; unclear D gene. Germline CDR1 is SGHTA and CDR2 is FQGTGA. This CDR3 is built from 15 residues. Trimming took off 2 bases at V and 2 bases at J, with 11 bases between the two ends. CDR3 residues: CASSLYPAVTDTQYF. CDR3 in DNA: TGTGCCAGCAGCTTATATCCGGCCGTCACAGATACGCAGTATTTT. The full variable domain, completed using reference TRBV7-3 and TRBJ2-3, is GAGVSQTPSNKVTEKGKYVELRCDPISGHTALYWYRQSLGQGPEFLIYFQGTGAADDSGLPNDRFFAVRPEGSVSTLKIQRTERGDSAVYLCASSLYPAVTDTQYFGPGTRLTVL.

This clonotype was detected once. Germline is not matched at one junction end, which may reflect a read error. This chain connects TRBV6-1 to TRBJ2-3, with 7 bases identical to TRBD2. The CDR3 runs 13 residues. Per the germline V gene, CDR1 is MNHNS and CDR2 is SASEGT. The CDR3 DNA follows: TGTGCCAGCAACCAAGCGGGACGGGAGACCCAGTACTTT. Translating it yields CASNQAGRETQYF.

This clonotype was observed a few times. This chain joins TRBV5-6 and TRBJ2-5; D possibly corresponds to TRBD2 (6 bases). The CDR3 runs 16 residues. Germline assignment: CDR1 SGHDT and CDR2 YYEEEE. V lost 1 base and J 0 bases, leaving 13 bases between the germline ends. The CDR3 here is CASSLRGLGYQETQYF. CDR3 nucleotides: TGTGCCAGCAGCTTGAGGGGACTGGGGTACCAAGAGACCCAGTACTTC.

The J gene is TRBJ2-7, the V gene TRBV18; TRBD1 aligns across 7 bases. V trimming: 5 bases; J trimming: 0 bases; junction bases outside the gene matches: 7. This CDR3 has 15 amino acids. CDR1 is KGHSH and CDR2 is LQKENI in the germline V gene. This CDR3 reads CASSEGQMGSYEQYF. DNA for the CDR3: TGTGCCAGCTCAGAGGGACAGATGGGCTCCTACGAGCAGTACTTC.

By its share, this clonotype is medium-sized (0.01 to 0.1%). This chain links TRBV6-1 with TRBJ2-1, with D perhaps TRBD2 (5 bases). V lost 0 bases and J lost 10, with 10 bases in between. The CDR3 loop spans 13 amino acids. Germline CDR1 MNHNS, CDR2 SASEGT. CDR3 region: CASSEALAGEQFF. The CDR3 DNA reads TGTGCCAGCAGTGAAGCGCTAGCCGGGGAGCAGTTCTTC.

V usage is TRBV27 and J usage is TRBJ2-1; D gene uncertain. The V gene lost 2 bases and the J gene lost 0 bases, with 8 bases spanning the gap. CDR3 length: 15 amino acids. Germline-derived CDR1 and CDR2 are MNHEY and SMNVEV (reference sequence). In DNA, the CDR3 is TGTGCCAGCAGTTTAACTGGTCCCTCCTACAATGAGCAGTTCTTC. Protein: CASSLTGPSYNEQFF.

This clonotype is judged large (0.1 to 1%). The chain combines TRBV6-1 with TRBJ2-4; D is unclear. Germline values: CDR1 MNHNS, CDR2 SASEGT. The V gene lost 8 bases and the J gene lost 0 bases, with 14 bases spanning the gap. The CDR3 extends over 15 amino acids. The CDR3 nucleotides read TGTGCCAGCGTAATAGGCTCACTAGCCAAAAACATTCAGTACTTC. It is translated as CASVIGSLAKNIQYF.

The chain combines TRBV12-3 or TRBV12-4 with TRBJ2-1; 8 bases match TRBD1. V was pared by 6 bases and J by 7 bases, with 14 bases of the junction left unmatched. The CDR3 has 16 residues. DNA for the CDR3: TGTGCCAGCAGCCCCGGACAGGGTAGTTATTCGAATGAGCAGTTCTTC. Encoded protein: CASSPGQGSYSNEQFF.

The V and J genes are TRBV6-6 and TRBJ2-3, with TRBD2 matching 7 bases. V was pared by 6 bases and J by 4 bases, with 13 bases of the junction left unmatched. CDR3 length equals 16 residues. The germline V gene encodes CDR1 MNHNY and CDR2 SVGAGI (reference sequence). The CDR3 bases are TGTGCCAGCAGCCCCCAACCGTCCGCGGGGGCAGATACGCAGTATTTT. Translating gives CASSPQPSAGADTQYF.

This chain connects TRBV6-1 to TRBJ2-1, with TRBD2 identical over 10 bases. Germline V gives CDR1 MNHNS, CDR2 SASEGT. With V trimmed by 1 base and J by 6 bases, 3 bases remained unmatched. The CDR3 spans 15 residues. In DNA, the CDR3 is TGTGCCAGCAGTGAAGAAGCGGGGGGGGGCAATGAGCAGTTCTTC. This encodes CASSEEAGGGNEQFF.

The chain couples TRBV11-2 to TRBJ2-7; 8 bases are shared with TRBD1. The CDR3 is 15 amino acids. The ends lost 5 bases at V and 5 bases at J; junction bases unmatched: 11. Germline V CDR1 and CDR2: SGHAT, FQNNGV. In DNA form, the CDR3 reads TGTGCCAGCAGCCCTACCCGACAGGGGAGGAACGAGCAGTACTTC. Its protein is CASSPTRQGRNEQYF.

The chain uses TRBV7-2 and TRBJ2-5; 7 bases fit TRBD2. With V trimmed by 5 bases and J by 11 bases, 14 bases remained unmatched. The germline gives CDR1 SGHTA, CDR2 FQGNSA. The CDR3 runs 14 residues. CDR3 nucleotide sequence: TGTGCCAGCAGCCCCTTGGGGGGGAGATGGGAGCAGTACTTC. It translates to CASSPLGGRWEQYF.

This chain uses TRBV7-6 with TRBJ2-1; D is uncertain. V shed 3 bases and J shed 10 bases, with 10 bases lying between them. The CDR3 is made up of 12 amino acids. Germline V gives CDR1 SGHVS, CDR2 FNYEAQ. The CDR3 nucleotides read TGTGCCAGCAGCTTGACCTCCTACGAGCAGTTCTTC. Encoded protein: CASSLTSYEQFF.

This clonotype was observed a few times. The chain joins TRBV6-1 to TRBJ2-4; 7 nucleotides align to TRBD1. Germline V lookup: CDR1 MNHNS, CDR2 SASEGT. Trimming removed 6 bases from V and 1 base from J; junction bases left unmatched: 9. The CDR3 sequence is 16 residues long. CDR3 DNA sequence: TGTGCCAGCAGCCCGGAACCAGGGGGTGCCAAAAACATTCAGTACTTC. Translated: CASSPEPGGAKNIQYF.

V is TRBV12-3 or TRBV12-4 and J is TRBJ2-4; D ambiguous. This CDR3 has 13 residues. With 4 bases removed from V and 9 bases from J, the gap between germline ends came to 13 bases. The CDR3 nucleotides read TGTGCCAGCAGTTCTGGGTCCTTTAGCATTCAGTACTTC. It specifies CASSSGSFSIQYF.

This clonotype is termed medium-sized. The rearrangement joins TRBV11-2 to TRBJ2-5; 11 nucleotides line up with TRBD1. CDR1 SGHAT and CDR2 FQNNGV come from the germline V gene. Germline trimming cut 4 bases from V and 3 bases from J; bases unmatched to any gene: 7. The CDR3 length is 16 residues. The CDR3 is CASSSTSGQGEETQYF. Here the CDR3 DNA reads TGTGCCAGCAGCTCTACGTCGGGACAGGGGGAAGAGACCCAGTACTTC.

This clonotype was counted only a few times. The genes are TRBV6-1 and TRBJ2-1; D gene unclear. Germline V gene sequence: CDR1 MNHNS, CDR2 SASEGT. This CDR3 comprises 14 residues. Deletions cut 4 bases from V and 4 bases from J, with 11 bases between. This chain's CDR3 is CASSGRQVYNEQFF. CDR3 nucleotide sequence: TGTGCCAGCAGTGGACGGCAGGTATACAATGAGCAGTTCTTC.

This clonotype was counted between two and nine times. This rearrangement joins TRBV12-3 or TRBV12-4 to TRBJ2-3; D is possibly TRBD2 (5 bases). V was cut by 2 bases and J by 0 bases, with 9 bases left in between. This CDR3 comprises 15 residues. Here the CDR3 reads CASSLTGISTDTQYF. The CDR3 region has the DNA TGTGCCAGCAGTTTAACCGGGATAAGCACAGATACGCAGTATTTT.

CDR3 DNA sequence: TGTGCCAGCACGACGGGACAGTTCCAAGAGACCCAGTACTTC. Amino acid sequence: CASTTGQFQETQYF. The chain carries TRBV6-1 and TRBJ2-5, with 7 bases fitting TRBD1. The CDR3 has 14 residues. Germline loops: CDR1 MNHNS, CDR2 SASEGT. V dropped 7 bases and J dropped 1; count of bases not matched to a gene: 6.

Within the sample, this clonotype is medium-sized (0.01 to 0.1%). The chain is built from TRBV7-2 and TRBJ2-2; TRBD1 matches at 11 bases. The germline gives CDR1 SGHTA, CDR2 FQGNSA. V lost 4 bases and J lost 4; bases outside the gene matches: 2. The CDR3 length is 15 residues. The CDR3 protein is CASSSGTGGTGELFF. The CDR3 DNA is TGTGCCAGCAGCTCCGGGACAGGGGGCACCGGGGAGCTGTTTTTT.

A few counts support this clonotype. The chain uses TRBV11-3 and TRBJ2-5, with D unclear. This CDR3 has 13 amino acids. Per the germline V gene, CDR1 is SGHNT and CDR2 is YENEEA. V was pared by 2 bases and J by 5 bases, with 9 bases between. CDR3 in DNA: TGTGCCAGCAGCTTAACTGGAGTGGAGACCCAGTACTTC. Amino acids: CASSLTGVETQYF. Full variable domain (outside the CDR3, taken from reference TRBV11-3 and TRBJ2-5): EAGVVQSPRYKIIEKKQPVAFWCNPISGHNTLYWYLQNLGQGPELLIRYENEEAVDDSQLPKDRFSAERLKGVDSTLKIQPAELGDSAVYLCASSLTGVETQYFGPGTRLLVL.

The chain recombines TRBV11-3 with TRBJ2-3; 8 bases are a match to TRBD2. After removal of 8 bases from V and 2 bases from J, the junction contained 6 bases not matched to a gene. Germline loops: CDR1 SGHNT, CDR2 YENEEA. The CDR3 contains 14 residues. CDR3 coding DNA: TGTGCCAGCGAGAGCGGGAGTCTCACAGATACGCAGTATTTT. Translated: CASESGSLTDTQYF. Together with reference TRBV11-3 and TRBJ2-3, the CDR3 gives the full variable domain: EAGVVQSPRYKIIEKKQPVAFWCNPISGHNTLYWYLQNLGQGPELLIRYENEEAVDDSQLPKDRFSAERLKGVDSTLKIQPAELGDSAVYLCASESGSLTDTQYFGPGTRLTVL.

This chain connects TRBV6-2 or TRBV6-3 to TRBJ1-2; TRBD1 might be the D (5 bases). CDR3 length: 13 amino acids. Trimming pared 2 bases from V and 6 bases from J, leaving 10 bases between. Germline-derived CDR1 and CDR2 are MNHEY and SVGEGT. The CDR3 loop is CASSYAGEDGYTF. The CDR3 bases are TGTGCCAGCAGTTACGCGGGGGAGGATGGCTACACCTTC.

A few counts support this clonotype. The V gene is TRBV6-1, the J gene TRBJ1-5; D is ambiguous. Germline-derived CDR1 and CDR2 are MNHNS and SASEGT. Trimming removed 1 base at V and 4 bases at J, with 5 bases between. The CDR3 has 13 amino acids. The DNA of the CDR3 is TGTGCCAGCAGTGAAGATCATAATCAGCCCCAGCATTTT. It encodes CASSEDHNQPQHF.

This sequence joins TRBV25-1 and TRBJ2-1; D could derive from TRBD1 or TRBD2 (5 bases each). With 1 base removed from V and 10 bases from J, the gap between germline ends came to 11 bases. Germline CDR1 and CDR2: MGHDK and SYGVNS. CDR3 length: 13 amino acids. This chain's CDR3 is CASSEWDPREQFF. The CDR3 DNA reads TGTGCCAGCAGTGAATGGGACCCCCGCGAGCAGTTCTTC. Filled out from reference TRBV25-1 and TRBJ2-1, the complete variable domain reads EADIYQTPRYLVIGTGKKITLECSQTMGHDKMYWYQQDPGMELHLIHYSYGVNSTEKGDLSSESTVSRIRTEHFPLTLESARPSHTSQYLCASSEWDPREQFFGPGTRLTVL.